This T cell receptor (beta chain) came from a study of shared clonotypes between healthy human individuals. Study-level information: Two women and a few men aged 18 to 49 served as donors.

Original analysis: Filtering differed for immunoSEQ, which gave only junction sequences without quality scores. TCRdb's copy holds only in-frame clones and misses some; the assay was immunoSEQ multiplex PCR. V and J calls and clone size are those listed in that table; D and trimming were worked out from the DNA. The sample holds 1.6 million or so clones, approximately 98.5% seen once. Germline V gives CDR1 MNHEY, CDR2 SVGAGI. J gave up 3 bases and V 6 bases, and 4 bases lay outside the gene matches. This CDR3 comprises 15 residues. The sample comprised naive CD4+ T cells sorted from blood. Subset meaning: CD45RA+ positively selected. The chain combines TRBV6-5 with TRBJ2-1; 11 nucleotides agree with TRBD2. The source is a young man in good health. As DNA, the CDR3 is TGTGCCAGCAGGCCACTAGCGGGAGTCTACAATGAGCAGTTCTTC. Its translation: CASRPLAGVYNEQFF.